This TCR beta chain was recovered during a study of early T cells in non-severe SARS-CoV-2 infection. This clonotype was seen a few times. The junction and the germline gene differ at one end; a read error may be behind it. The CDR3 consists of 12 residues. Per germline, CDR1 SNHLY and CDR2 FYNNEI. Attachment of unique molecular identifiers to individual cDNA molecules was performed. TCRdb called the 5' RACE reads again in MiXCR, with one record for every CDR3 protein. The table lists tens of thousands of distinct CDR3 sequences, more than 13% of them singletons. The sequencing input was whole blood. This TCR came from an adult who was a healthcare worker with PCR-confirmed SARS-CoV-2 infection or an uninfected control (not recorded which). The V and J genes are TRBV2 and TRBJ1-5, with a tentative D call TRBD1 (5 bases). CDR3 sequence (DNA): TGTGCCAGCAGGCTTAACCGGGACTCCCAAAATTTT. It translates to CASRLNRDSQNF.